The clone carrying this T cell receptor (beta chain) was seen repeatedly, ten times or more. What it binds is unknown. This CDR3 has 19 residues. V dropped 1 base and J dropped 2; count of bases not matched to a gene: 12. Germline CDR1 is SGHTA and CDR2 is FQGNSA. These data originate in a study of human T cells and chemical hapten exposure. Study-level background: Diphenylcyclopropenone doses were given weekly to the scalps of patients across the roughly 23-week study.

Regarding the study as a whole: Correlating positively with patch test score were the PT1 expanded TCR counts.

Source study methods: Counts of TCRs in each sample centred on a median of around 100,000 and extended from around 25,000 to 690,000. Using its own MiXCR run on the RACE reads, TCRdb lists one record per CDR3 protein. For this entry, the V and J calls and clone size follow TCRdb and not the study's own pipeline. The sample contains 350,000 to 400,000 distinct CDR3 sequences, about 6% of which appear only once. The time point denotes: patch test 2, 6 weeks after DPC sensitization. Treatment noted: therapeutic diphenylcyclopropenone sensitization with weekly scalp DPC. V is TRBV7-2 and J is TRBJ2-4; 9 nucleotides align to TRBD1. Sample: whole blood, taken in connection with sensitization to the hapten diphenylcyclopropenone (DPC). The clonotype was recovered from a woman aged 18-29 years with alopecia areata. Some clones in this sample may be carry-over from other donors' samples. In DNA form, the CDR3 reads TGTGCCAGCAGCTTAGGGCTTTATGGGACAGGGAGGACCAAAAACATTCAGTACTTC. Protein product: CASSLGLYGTGRTKNIQYF. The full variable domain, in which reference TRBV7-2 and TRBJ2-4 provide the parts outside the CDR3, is GAGVSQSPSNKVTEKGKDVELRCDPISGHTALYWYRQSLGQGLEFLIYFQGNSAPDKSGLPSDRFSAERTGGSVSTLTIQRTQQEDSAVYLCASSLGLYGTGRTKNIQYFGAGTRLSVL.